The source of this T cell receptor (beta chain) is a study of T cell clusters in autoimmune cytopenias. Points from the study as a whole: TRB repertoire shifts in secondary cytopenia and chronic lymphocytic leukemia mostly reflected lymphoma, not autoimmunity. Primary autoimmune cytopenia patients seemingly lacked the physiological T cell clusters found in healthy donors.

The CDR3 runs 16 residues. Germline V gene lookup returns CDR1 SQVTM and CDR2 ANQGSEA. Each sample's input was 250 to 300 ng genomic DNA, roughly 40,000 genome equivalents. This clonotype is deemed medium-sized by its frequency. Its antigen is still unknown. Multiplex touch-down PCR amplified TRB using TRB-A and TRB-B pools in one tube. TCRdb reanalyzed the multiplex PCR reads, giving one entry per CDR3 protein sequence and no DNA. Reported are 5,500 to 6,000 distinct CDR3 sequences; the ten largest clones contain 2.5% to 3.5%. These data were also filed under a second study, of T cell repertoires in aging, cancer and after chemotherapy. That paper states: Healthy donor repertoires were recorded over several months to years and showed clear clonal overlap. These repertoire data do not allow conclusions about immunological memory after chemotherapy.

The source of this sequence is a human donor in good health. Material: peripheral blood. The chain is built from TRBV29-1 and TRBJ2-1; the TCRdb D gene call, TRBD1, has no DNA to confirm it. CDR3 amino acids: CSVEINGAGVDNEQFF.